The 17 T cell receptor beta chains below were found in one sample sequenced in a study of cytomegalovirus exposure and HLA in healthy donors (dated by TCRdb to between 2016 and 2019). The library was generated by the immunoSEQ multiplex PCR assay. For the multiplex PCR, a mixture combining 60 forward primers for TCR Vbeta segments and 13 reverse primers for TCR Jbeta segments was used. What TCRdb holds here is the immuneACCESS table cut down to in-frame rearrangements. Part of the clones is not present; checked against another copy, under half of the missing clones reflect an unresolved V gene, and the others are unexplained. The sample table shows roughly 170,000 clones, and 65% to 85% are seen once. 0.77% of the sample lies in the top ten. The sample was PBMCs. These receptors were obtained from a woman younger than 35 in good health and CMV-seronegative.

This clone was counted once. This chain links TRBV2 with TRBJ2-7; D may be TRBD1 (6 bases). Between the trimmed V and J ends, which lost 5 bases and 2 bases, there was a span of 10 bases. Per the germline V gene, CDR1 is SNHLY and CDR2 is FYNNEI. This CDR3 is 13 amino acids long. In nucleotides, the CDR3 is TGTGCCAGCAGTCGACAGGAGCCCTACGAGCAGTACTTC. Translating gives CASSRQEPYEQYF.

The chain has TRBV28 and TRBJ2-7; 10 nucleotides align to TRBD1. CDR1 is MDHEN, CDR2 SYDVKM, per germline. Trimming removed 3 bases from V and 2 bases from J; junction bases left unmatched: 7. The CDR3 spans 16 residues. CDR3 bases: TGTGCCAGCAGTTTCGTGCCCGGGACAGGGGCCTACGAGCAGTACTTC. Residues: CASSFVPGTGAYEQYF.

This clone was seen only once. CDR3 loop: CASSQTSGSSYNEQFF. CDR3 nucleotide sequence: TGTGCCAGCAGCCAAACTAGCGGGAGCTCCTACAATGAGCAGTTCTTC. The genes are TRBV14 and TRBJ2-1, with 11 bases aligning to TRBD2. CDR1 and CDR2 (germline): SGHDN, FVKESK. The length of the CDR3 is 16 residues. J was trimmed by 0 bases and V by 2 bases; bases with no gene match: 0.

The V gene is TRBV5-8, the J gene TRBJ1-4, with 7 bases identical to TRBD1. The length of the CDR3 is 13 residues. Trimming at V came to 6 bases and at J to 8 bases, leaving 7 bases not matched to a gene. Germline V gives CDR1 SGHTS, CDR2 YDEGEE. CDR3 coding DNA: TGTGCCAGCACCTATCGGGACAGCGAAAAACTGTTTTTT. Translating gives CASTYRDSEKLFF.

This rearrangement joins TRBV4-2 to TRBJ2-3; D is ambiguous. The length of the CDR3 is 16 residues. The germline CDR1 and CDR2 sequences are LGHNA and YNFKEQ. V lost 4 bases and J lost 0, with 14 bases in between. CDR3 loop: CASSPQGGSSTDTQYF. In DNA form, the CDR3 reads TGTGCCAGCAGCCCACAAGGCGGCTCTAGCACAGATACGCAGTATTTT.

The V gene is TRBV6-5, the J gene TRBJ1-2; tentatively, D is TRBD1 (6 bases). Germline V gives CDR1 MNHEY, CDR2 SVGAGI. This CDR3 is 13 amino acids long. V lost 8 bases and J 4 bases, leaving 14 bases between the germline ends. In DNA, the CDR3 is TGTGCCAGCGGGGGCTCCTCGCTCTATGGCTACACCTTC. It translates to CASGGSSLYGYTF.

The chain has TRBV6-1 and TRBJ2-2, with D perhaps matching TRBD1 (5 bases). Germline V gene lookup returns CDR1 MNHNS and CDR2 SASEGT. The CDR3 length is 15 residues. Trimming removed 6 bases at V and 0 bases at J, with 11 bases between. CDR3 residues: CASRSGPSNTGELFF. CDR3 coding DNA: TGTGCCAGCAGGTCAGGGCCCTCGAACACCGGGGAGCTGTTTTTT.

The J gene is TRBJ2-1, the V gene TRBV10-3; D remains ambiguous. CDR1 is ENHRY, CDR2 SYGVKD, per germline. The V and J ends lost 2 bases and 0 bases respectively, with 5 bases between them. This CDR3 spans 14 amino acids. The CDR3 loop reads CAISETASYNEQFF. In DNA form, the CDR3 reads TGTGCCATCAGTGAGACAGCCTCCTACAATGAGCAGTTCTTC.

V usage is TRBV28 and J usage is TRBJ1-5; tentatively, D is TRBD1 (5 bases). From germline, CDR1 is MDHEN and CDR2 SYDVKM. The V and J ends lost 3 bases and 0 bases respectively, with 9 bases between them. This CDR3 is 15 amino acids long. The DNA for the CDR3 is TGTGCCAGCAGTTTGACAGTTTATAGCAATCAGCCCCAGCATTTT. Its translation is CASSLTVYSNQPQHF.

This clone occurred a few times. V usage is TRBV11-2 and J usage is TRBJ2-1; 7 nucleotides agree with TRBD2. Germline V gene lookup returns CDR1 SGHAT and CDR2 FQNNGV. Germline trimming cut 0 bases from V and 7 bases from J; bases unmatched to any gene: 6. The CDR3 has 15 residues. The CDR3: CASSLEGGSRNEQFF. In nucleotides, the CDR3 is TGTGCCAGCAGCTTAGAAGGCGGGAGCAGGAATGAGCAGTTCTTC.

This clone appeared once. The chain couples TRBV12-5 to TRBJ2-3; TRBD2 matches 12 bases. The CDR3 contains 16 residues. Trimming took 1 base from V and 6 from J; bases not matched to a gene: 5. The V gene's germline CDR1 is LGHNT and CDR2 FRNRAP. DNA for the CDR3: TGTGCTAGTGGTTTGGGACTAGCGGGAGTACGGGATACGCAGTATTTT. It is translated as CASGLGLAGVRDTQYF.

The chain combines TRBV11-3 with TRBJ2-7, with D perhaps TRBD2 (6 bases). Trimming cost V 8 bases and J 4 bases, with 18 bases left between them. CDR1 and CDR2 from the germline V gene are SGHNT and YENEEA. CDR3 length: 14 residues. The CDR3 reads CASGRQGGLYEQYF. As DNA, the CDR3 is TGTGCCAGCGGTCGGCAGGGAGGATTATACGAGCAGTACTTC.

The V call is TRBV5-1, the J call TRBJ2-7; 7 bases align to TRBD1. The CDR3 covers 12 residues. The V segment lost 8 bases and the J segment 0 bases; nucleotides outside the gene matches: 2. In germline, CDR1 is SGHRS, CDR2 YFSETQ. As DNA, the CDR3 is TGCGCCAGTGGGACAGCCTCCTACGAGCAGTACTTC. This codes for CASGTASYEQYF.

The CDR3 nucleotides read TGTGCCATCAGTTCGACTAGCGGGCAGACTAGAAACAATGAGCAGTTCTTC. The encoded protein is CAISSTSGQTRNNEQFF. The rearrangement uses TRBV10-3 and TRBJ2-1; 10 nucleotides agree with TRBD2. V was clipped by 5 bases and J by 5 bases; unmatched bases: 12. This CDR3 has 17 amino acids. Germline-derived CDR1 and CDR2 are ENHRY and SYGVKD.

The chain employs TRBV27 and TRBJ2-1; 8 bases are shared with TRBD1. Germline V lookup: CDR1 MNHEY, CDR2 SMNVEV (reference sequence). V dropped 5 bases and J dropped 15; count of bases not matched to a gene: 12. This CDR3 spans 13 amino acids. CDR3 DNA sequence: TGTGCCAGCAGTGAAGCATCCGGGACAGGTACGTTCTTC. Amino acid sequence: CASSEASGTGTFF.

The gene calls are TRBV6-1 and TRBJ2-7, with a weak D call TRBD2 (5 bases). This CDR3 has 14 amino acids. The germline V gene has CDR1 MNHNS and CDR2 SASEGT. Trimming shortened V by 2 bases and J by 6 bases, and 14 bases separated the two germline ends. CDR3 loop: CASSESLELREQYF. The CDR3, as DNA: TGTGCCAGCAGTGAATCACTAGAGTTACGCGAGCAGTACTTC.

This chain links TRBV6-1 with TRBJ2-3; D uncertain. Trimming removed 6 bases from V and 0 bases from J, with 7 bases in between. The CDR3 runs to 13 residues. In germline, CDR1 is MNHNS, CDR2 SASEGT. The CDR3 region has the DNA TGTGCCAGCAGGGCCGGGAGCACAGATACGCAGTATTTT. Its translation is CASRAGSTDTQYF.